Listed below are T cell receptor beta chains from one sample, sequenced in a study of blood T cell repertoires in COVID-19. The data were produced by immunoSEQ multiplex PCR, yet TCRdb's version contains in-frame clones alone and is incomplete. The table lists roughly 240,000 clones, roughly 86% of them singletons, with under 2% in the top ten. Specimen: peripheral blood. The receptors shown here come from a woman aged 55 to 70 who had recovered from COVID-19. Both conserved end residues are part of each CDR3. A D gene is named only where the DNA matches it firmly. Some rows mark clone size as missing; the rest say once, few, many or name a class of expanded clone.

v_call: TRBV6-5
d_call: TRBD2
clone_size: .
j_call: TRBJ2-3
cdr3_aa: CASNPRGGHQYF

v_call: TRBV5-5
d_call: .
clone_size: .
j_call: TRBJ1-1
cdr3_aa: CASTRAGTEAFF

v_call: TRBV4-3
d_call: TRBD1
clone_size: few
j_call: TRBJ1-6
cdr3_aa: CASSLTRDREGSPLHF

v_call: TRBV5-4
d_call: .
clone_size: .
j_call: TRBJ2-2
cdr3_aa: CASSFDRHNTGELFF

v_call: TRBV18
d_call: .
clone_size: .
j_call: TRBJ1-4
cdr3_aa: CASSPSTSAGGNEKLFF

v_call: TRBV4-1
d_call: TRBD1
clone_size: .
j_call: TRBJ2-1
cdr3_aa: CASSQTGVDEQFF

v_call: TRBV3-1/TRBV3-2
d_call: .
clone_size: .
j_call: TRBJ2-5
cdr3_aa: CASSQLGPEETQYF

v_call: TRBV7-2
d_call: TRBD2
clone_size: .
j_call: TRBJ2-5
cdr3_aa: CASSRGLAGGSETQYF

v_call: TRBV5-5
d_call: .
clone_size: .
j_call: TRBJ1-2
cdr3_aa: CASSLAGRGGYTF

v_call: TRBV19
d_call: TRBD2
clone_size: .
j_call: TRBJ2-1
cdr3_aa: CASSIGWRGGDEQFF

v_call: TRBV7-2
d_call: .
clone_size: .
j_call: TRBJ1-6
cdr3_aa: CASSFIPSPLHF

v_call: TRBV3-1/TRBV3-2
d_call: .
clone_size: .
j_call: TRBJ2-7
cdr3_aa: CASSQGQVPEQYF

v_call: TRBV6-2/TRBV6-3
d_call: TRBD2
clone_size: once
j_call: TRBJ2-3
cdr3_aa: CASSSLPYLAGGTTDTQYF

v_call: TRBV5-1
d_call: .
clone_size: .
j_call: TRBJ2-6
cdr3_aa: CASSWSDQASSGANVLTF

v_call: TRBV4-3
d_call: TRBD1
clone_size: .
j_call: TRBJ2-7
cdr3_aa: CASSQEDRAGYEQYF

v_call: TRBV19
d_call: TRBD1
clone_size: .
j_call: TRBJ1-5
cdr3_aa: CASSIGGQSNQPQHF

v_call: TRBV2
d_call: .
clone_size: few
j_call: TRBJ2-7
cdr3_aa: CASMTAGISYEQYF

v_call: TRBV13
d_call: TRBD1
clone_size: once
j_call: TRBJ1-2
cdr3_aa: CASSSIIGTANYGYTF

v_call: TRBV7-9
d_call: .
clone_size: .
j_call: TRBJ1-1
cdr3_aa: CASSFSNTEAFF

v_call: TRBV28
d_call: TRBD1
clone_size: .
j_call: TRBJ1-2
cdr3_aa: CASRSTGGFGYTF

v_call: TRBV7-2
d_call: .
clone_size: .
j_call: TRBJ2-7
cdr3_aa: CASTRGSYYEQYF

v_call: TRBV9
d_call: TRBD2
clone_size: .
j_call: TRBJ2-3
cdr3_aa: CASSVGLALGDTQYF

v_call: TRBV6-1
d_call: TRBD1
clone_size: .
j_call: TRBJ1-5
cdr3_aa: CASSELRDRDQPQHF

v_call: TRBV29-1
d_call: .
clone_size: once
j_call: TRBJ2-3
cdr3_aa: CSASEISTDTQYF

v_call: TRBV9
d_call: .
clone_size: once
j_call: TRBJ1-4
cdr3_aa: CASSPGTFSTNEKLFF

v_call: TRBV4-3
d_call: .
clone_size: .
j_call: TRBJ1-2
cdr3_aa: CASSLGQYYGYTF

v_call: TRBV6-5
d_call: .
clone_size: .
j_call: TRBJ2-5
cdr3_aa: CASTPGQNQETQYF

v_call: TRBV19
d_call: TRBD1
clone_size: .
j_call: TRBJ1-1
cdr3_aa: CASSIGDRGTSFF

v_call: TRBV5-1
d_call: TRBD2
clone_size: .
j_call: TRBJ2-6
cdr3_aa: CASTRRRRGGSSGANVLTF

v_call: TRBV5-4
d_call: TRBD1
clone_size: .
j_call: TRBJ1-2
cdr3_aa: CASSSPPAGQGAVSF

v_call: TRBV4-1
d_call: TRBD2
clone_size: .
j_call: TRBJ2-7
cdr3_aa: CASSQGLAGDIPYEQYF

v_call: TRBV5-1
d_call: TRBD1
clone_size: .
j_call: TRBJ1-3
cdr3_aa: CASSLGTADAGNTIYF

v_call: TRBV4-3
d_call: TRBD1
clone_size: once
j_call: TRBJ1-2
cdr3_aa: CASSRLTGASNNYGYTF

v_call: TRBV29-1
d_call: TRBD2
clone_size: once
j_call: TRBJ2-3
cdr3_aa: CSVNSGGALFTDTQYF

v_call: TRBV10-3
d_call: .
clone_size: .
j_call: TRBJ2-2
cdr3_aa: CAISGPGQTRTGELFF

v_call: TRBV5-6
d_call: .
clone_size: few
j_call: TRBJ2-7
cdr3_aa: CASSRRRGAYEQYF

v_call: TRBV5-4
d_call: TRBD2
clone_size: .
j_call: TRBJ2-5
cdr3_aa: CASSLVRGTQETQYF

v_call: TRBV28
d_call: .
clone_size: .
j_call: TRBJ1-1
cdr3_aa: CASNPVNTEAFF

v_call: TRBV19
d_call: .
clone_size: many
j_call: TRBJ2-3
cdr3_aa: CASSIRQTKDTQYF

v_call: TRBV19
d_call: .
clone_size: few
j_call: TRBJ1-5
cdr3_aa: CASSHGSYNQPQHF

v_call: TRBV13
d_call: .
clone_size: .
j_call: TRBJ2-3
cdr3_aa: CASSLGRGLSTDTQYF

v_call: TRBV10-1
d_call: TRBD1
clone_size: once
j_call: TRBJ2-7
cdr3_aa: CASTGRRDRAYEQYF

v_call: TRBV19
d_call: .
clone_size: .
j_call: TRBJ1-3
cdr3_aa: CASTTQLGGNTIYF

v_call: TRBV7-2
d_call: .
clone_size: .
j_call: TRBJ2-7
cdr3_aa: CASSLERQKEQYF

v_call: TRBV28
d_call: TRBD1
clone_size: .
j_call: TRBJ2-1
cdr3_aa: CASSLGQGGEQFF

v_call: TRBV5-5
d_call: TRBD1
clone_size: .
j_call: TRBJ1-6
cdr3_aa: CASSFRAGGLSPLHF

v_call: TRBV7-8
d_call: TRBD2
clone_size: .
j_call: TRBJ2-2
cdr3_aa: CASSPAGGGATGELFF

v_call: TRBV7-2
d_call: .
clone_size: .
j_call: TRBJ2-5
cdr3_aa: CASSSLHYKYF

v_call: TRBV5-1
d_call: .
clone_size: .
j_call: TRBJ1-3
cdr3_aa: CASSDGTSGGNTIYF

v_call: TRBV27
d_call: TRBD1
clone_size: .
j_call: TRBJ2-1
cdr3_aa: CASSWEGQGLNEQFF

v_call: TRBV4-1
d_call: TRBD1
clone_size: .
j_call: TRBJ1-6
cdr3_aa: CASSPRDRGNSPLHF

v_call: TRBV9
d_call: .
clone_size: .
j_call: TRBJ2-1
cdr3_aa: CASSFRSGLSTYNEQFF

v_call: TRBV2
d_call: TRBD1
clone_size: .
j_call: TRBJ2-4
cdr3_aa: CASSPGTGLLAKNIQYF